A single sample is the source of the 26 T cell receptor beta chains below, sequenced in a study of CD4 T cells in relation to SARS-CoV-2 and coronaviruses (dated by TCRdb to the early 2020s). What these receptors recognize is not known. CD4+ T cells from unexposed donors were collected before the COVID-19 pandemic (2011-2018). After more than 9 days of culture, CD4+ T cells were isolated with the EasySep CD4+ T cell isolation kit. Libraries were built with the immunoSEQ multiplex PCR assay. The source is immuneACCESS, and TCRdb retained only in-frame sequences with V and J called. Part of the clones is not carried over; for the studies checked, unresolved V genes explain less than half of this, and the remainder is unexplained. The sample profile shows 20,000 or so clones; 76% of them were found once. Over 25% of the sample is held by the ten biggest clonotypes. Material for sequencing was CD4+ T cells from PBMCs, cultured in vitro. The source of these receptors is a human donor in good health.

The chain recombines TRBV5-1 with TRBJ1-4; D gene unclear. V lost 0 bases and J lost 7, with 7 bases in between. Germline V gene data show CDR1 as SGHRS and CDR2 as YFSETQ. This CDR3 comprises 13 residues. In DNA, the CDR3 is TGCGCCAGCAGCTTGGGACCGAGTGAAAAACTGTTTTTT. Translation: CASSLGPSEKLFF.

The rearrangement links TRBV6-6 to TRBJ2-2, with 9 bases aligning to TRBD1. V lost 2 bases, J lost 5 bases, and 3 bases stayed unmatched. Germline values: CDR1 MNHNY, CDR2 SVGAGI (reference sequence). This CDR3 has 15 residues. CDR3 coding DNA: TGTGCCAGCAGTTACCCGACAGGGGGAACCGGGGAGCTGTTTTTT. Translating it yields CASSYPTGGTGELFF.

A few counts support this clone. This chain joins TRBV12-3 or TRBV12-4 and TRBJ2-7; D is perhaps TRBD2 (6 bases). Trimming took off 6 bases at V and 0 bases at J, with 9 bases between the two ends. This CDR3 region has 13 residues. This CDR3 is CASSRGNSYEQYF. The CDR3 DNA reads TGTGCCAGCAGCCGGGGGAACTCCTACGAGCAGTACTTC.

The chain is built from TRBV7-9 and TRBJ1-1; 9 bases line up with TRBD1. This CDR3 has 15 residues. Germline V lookup: CDR1 SEHNR, CDR2 FQNEAQ (reference sequence). Losses at the gene ends were 4 bases for V and 3 bases for J; bases not matched to a gene: 6. CDR3 protein: CASSSRDREDTEAFF. CDR3 nucleotide sequence: TGTGCCAGCAGCTCCCGGGACAGGGAGGACACTGAAGCTTTCTTT.

This clone was counted between two and nine times. The chain carries TRBV24-1 and TRBJ2-1, with 12 nucleotides matching TRBD2. J gave up 7 bases and V 4 bases, and 7 bases lay outside the gene matches. Germline V gene sequence: CDR1 KGHDR, CDR2 SFDVKD. The CDR3 is 16 amino acids. This chain's CDR3 is CATSDATSGSYNEQFF. Written as DNA, the CDR3 is TGTGCCACCAGTGACGCGACTAGCGGGAGTTATAATGAGCAGTTCTTC.

The rearrangement uses TRBV12-3 or TRBV12-4 and TRBJ2-7; D is unresolved. The V and J ends lost 6 bases and 0 bases respectively, with 6 bases between them. This CDR3 has 12 residues. The CDR3 here is CASSLRSYEQYF. The CDR3, as DNA: TGTGCCAGCAGCCTCCGCTCCTACGAGCAGTACTTC.

This clone was picked up a small number of times. This chain uses TRBV19 with TRBJ1-3, with D possibly being TRBD1 (6 bases). This CDR3 has 15 amino acids. Trimming shortened V by 7 bases and J by 0 bases, and 13 bases separated the two germline ends. Germline V lookup: CDR1 LNHDA, CDR2 SQIVND (reference sequence). This chain's CDR3 is CASTADRSSGNTIYF. For the CDR3, the DNA is TGTGCCAGTACCGCCGACAGGAGCTCTGGAAACACCATATATTTT.

The chain is built from TRBV5-1 and TRBJ2-5, with 7 positions matching TRBD1. Germline values: CDR1 SGHRS, CDR2 YFSETQ. The CDR3 is 14 amino acids. J was trimmed by 8 bases and V by 4 bases; bases with no gene match: 11. CDR3 DNA sequence: TGCGCCAGCAGCCAACCCGGGACAGTCATCACCCAGTACTTC. This gives the protein CASSQPGTVITQYF.

The rearrangement joins TRBV5-6 to TRBJ2-7; TRBD1 aligns across 8 bases. CDR1 is SGHDT, CDR2 YYEEEE, per germline. J lost 5 bases, V lost 0 bases, and 10 bases had no gene match. CDR3 length: 16 amino acids. Here the CDR3 DNA reads TGTGCCAGCAGCTTGGAGGGGGACAGGCCTCGACACGAGCAGTACTTC. Protein: CASSLEGDRPRHEQYF.

The chain recombines TRBV15 with TRBJ2-5; D might be TRBD1 (6 bases). Germline V gives CDR1 LNHNV, CDR2 YYDKDF (reference sequence). V was clipped by 8 bases and J by 2 bases, with 15 bases between them. The CDR3 sequence is 14 residues long. Here the CDR3 reads CATQGSNFQETQYF. CDR3 in DNA: TGTGCCACCCAGGGGTCCAATTTTCAAGAGACCCAGTACTTC.

The chain is built from TRBV24-1 and TRBJ2-1; D is possibly TRBD1 or TRBD2 (6 bases each). The CDR3 loop spans 14 amino acids. Trimming took off 8 bases at V and 5 bases at J, with 15 bases between the two ends. Germline assignment: CDR1 KGHDR and CDR2 SFDVKD. The CDR3 DNA follows: TGTGCCACCACCGCCCGGGGGCCCGACAATGAGCAGTTCTTC. Protein sequence: CATTARGPDNEQFF.

The J gene is TRBJ2-1, the V gene TRBV5-4; 13 positions match TRBD2. The junction had 7 bases not matched to a gene; V was cut back by 4 bases and J by 9 bases. The CDR3 sequence is 15 residues long. Germline CDR1 is SGHNT and CDR2 is YYREEE (reference sequence). CDR3 nucleotides: TGTGCCAGCAGCAACGGACTAGCGGGGGCCGTTGAGCAGTTCTTC. This sequence encodes CASSNGLAGAVEQFF.

The chain recombines TRBV7-2 with TRBJ1-1, with D perhaps matching TRBD1 (5 bases). The CDR3 length is 14 residues. CDR1 is SGHTA, CDR2 FQGNSA, per germline. V gave up 1 base and J gave up 3 bases, with 9 bases separating them. CDR3 DNA: TGTGCCAGCAGCTTAGTCGGGGGTTACACTGAAGCTTTCTTT. Encoded protein: CASSLVGGYTEAFF.

This chain uses TRBV10-3 with TRBJ2-4; 9 bases are a match to TRBD1. V shed 7 bases, J shed 5 bases, and the junction held 6 bases outside the gene matches. The CDR3 sequence is 14 residues long. Germline CDR1 ENHRY, CDR2 SYGVKD. The CDR3 region is CAIKRTGDENIQYF. Written as DNA, the CDR3 is TGTGCCATCAAAAGGACAGGGGATGAAAACATTCAGTACTTC.

The CDR3 spells CASSTQAEPYNEQFF. In nucleotides, the CDR3 is TGTGCCAGTAGTACCCAAGCGGAACCCTACAATGAGCAGTTCTTC. The chain uses TRBV19 and TRBJ2-1; D possibly corresponds to TRBD2 (5 bases). The CDR3 contains 15 residues. V was clipped by 4 bases and J by 2 bases, with 12 bases between them. Germline V lookup: CDR1 LNHDA, CDR2 SQIVND (reference sequence).

J is TRBJ1-6 and V is TRBV6-5, with 7 bases aligning to TRBD1. The germline V gene has CDR1 MNHEY and CDR2 SVGAGI. The CDR3 runs 15 residues. V dropped 6 bases and J dropped 10; count of bases not matched to a gene: 12. CDR3 DNA: TGTGCCAGCAGCGCCCAGACAGGGAGACAATCACCCCTCCACTTT. It codes for CASSAQTGRQSPLHF.

This clone was seen a few times. This chain uses TRBV5-4 with TRBJ2-7, with a weak D call TRBD2 (5 bases). The CDR3 consists of 14 residues. Germline V gene data show CDR1 as SGHNT and CDR2 as YYREEE (reference sequence). Trimming took 3 bases from V and 4 from J, leaving 14 bases between them. CDR3 amino acids: CASSSQETRYEQYF. CDR3 DNA sequence: TGTGCCAGCAGCTCCCAGGAAACTAGGTACGAGCAGTACTTC. The full variable domain, in which reference TRBV5-4 and TRBJ2-7 provide the parts outside the CDR3, is ETGVTQSPTHLIKTRGQQVTLRCSSQSGHNTVSWYQQALGQGPQFIFQYYREEENGRGNFPPRFSGLQFPNYSSELNVNALELDDSALYLCASSSQETRYEQYFGPGTRLTVT.

The J gene is TRBJ2-7, the V gene TRBV21-1; TRBD2, as called in the table, went unchecked against the DNA. TRBV21-1 is recorded as a pseudogene. CDR3 length equals 12 residues. CDR3: CASSLRAYEQYF. CDR3 in DNA: TGTGCCAGCAGCCTCCGGGCCTACGAGCAGTACTTC.

CDR3 nucleotides: TGTGCCAGCAGTGCAGGGCTGAACACTGAAGCTTTCTTT. As protein: CASSAGLNTEAFF. V usage is TRBV2 and J usage is TRBJ1-1; possible D gene TRBD1, 5 bases. This CDR3 comprises 13 residues. In germline, CDR1 is SNHLY, CDR2 FYNNEI. The V gene lost 4 bases and the J gene lost 0 bases, with 6 bases spanning the gap.

CDR3 amino acids: CATSGTGTVNQPQHF. The CDR3 region has the DNA TGTGCCACCAGCGGGACAGGGACGGTCAATCAGCCCCAGCATTTT. The chain uses TRBV15 and TRBJ1-5; 9 bases map to TRBD1. Per the germline V gene, CDR1 is LNHNV and CDR2 is YYDKDF (reference sequence). V shed 5 bases, J shed 3 bases, and the junction held 5 bases outside the gene matches. This CDR3 is 15 amino acids long.

This clone was recorded a few times. Here the CDR3 DNA reads TGTGCCATTAAGAAGGTGGGGCACTATGGCTACACCTTC. Protein: CAIKKVGHYGYTF. The chain joins TRBV19 to TRBJ1-2; tentative D call: TRBD1 (5 bases). V was trimmed by 10 bases and J by 3 bases, leaving 15 bases between them. Germline V lookup: CDR1 LNHDA, CDR2 SQIVND (reference sequence). This CDR3 comprises 13 residues.

This clone appeared a single time. The genes are TRBV4-1 and TRBJ2-3; TRBD2 might be the D (6 bases). The CDR3 runs 16 residues. Trimming stripped 0 bases from V and 3 bases from J, with 13 bases between. CDR1 and CDR2 (germline): MGHRA, YSYEKL. This CDR3 is CASSQEGTGETDTQYF. Written as DNA, the CDR3 is TGCGCCAGCAGCCAAGAGGGGACGGGAGAGACAGATACGCAGTATTTT.

This chain connects TRBV7-8 to TRBJ2-1, with 15 bases aligning to TRBD2. The germline CDR1 and CDR2 sequences are SGHVS and FQNEAQ. V trimming: 0 bases; J trimming: 11 bases; junction bases outside the gene matches: 5. The CDR3 runs to 16 residues. CDR3 in amino acids: CASSLAGLAGGIKQFF. Written as DNA, the CDR3 is TGTGCCAGCAGCTTAGCTGGACTAGCGGGAGGGATTAAGCAGTTCTTC.

The chain uses TRBV7-9 and TRBJ2-2; tentative D call: TRBD1 (5 bases). Trimming left V 5 bases short and J 7 bases short, with 14 bases between. Germline-derived CDR1 and CDR2 are SEHNR and FQNEAQ (reference sequence). The CDR3 is made up of 14 amino acids. The CDR3 sequence is CASSLAGIHGELFF. For the CDR3, the DNA is TGTGCCAGCAGCCTCGCAGGGATTCACGGGGAGCTGTTTTTT. Full variable domain (outside the CDR3, taken from reference TRBV7-9 and TRBJ2-2): DTGVSQNPRHKITKRGQNVTFRCDPISEHNRLYWYRQTLGQGPEFLTYFQNEAQLEKSRLLSDRFSAERPKGSFSTLEIQRTEQGDSAMYLCASSLAGIHGELFFGEGSRLTVL.

The chain employs TRBV11-2 and TRBJ1-4; D unresolved. Germline CDR1 is SGHAT and CDR2 is FQNNGV. V lost 0 bases, J lost 15 bases, and 23 bases lay in between. The CDR3 contains 16 residues. In DNA, the CDR3 is TGTGCCAGCAGCTTAGATATCGGCAAAGCCAATGGGTTATTGTTTTTT. It codes for CASSLDIGKANGLLFF.

This CDR3 reads CASSRDNTEAFF. In DNA form, the CDR3 reads TGTGCCAGCAGCCGGGATAACACTGAAGCTTTCTTT. The chain combines TRBV7-3 with TRBJ1-1; D unclear. V lost 5 bases, J lost 2 bases, and 6 bases lay in between. From germline, CDR1 is SGHTA and CDR2 FQGTGA. The CDR3 runs 12 residues. Based on the CDR3 plus reference TRBV7-3 and TRBJ1-1, the full variable domain is GAGVSQTPSNKVTEKGKYVELRCDPISGHTALYWYRQSLGQGPEFLIYFQGTGAADDSGLPNDRFFAVRPEGSVSTLKIQRTERGDSAVYLCASSRDNTEAFFGQGTRLTVV.